The 24 T cell receptor beta chains below were found in one sample sequenced in a study of blood T cell repertoires in COVID-19. Repertoires were generated with immunoSEQ multiplex PCR, while TCRdb's copy carries only in-frame clones and drops some. This sample has over 85,000 clones, with around 85% found just once. Sequenced: peripheral blood. All receptors come from an elderly woman with COVID-19, enrolled during active disease.

V gene TRBV27 combines with J gene TRBJ2-7, with TRBD2 matching 10 bases. V gave up 1 base and J gave up 3 bases; unmatched junction bases: 12. Germline CDR1 is MNHEY and CDR2 is SMNVEV (reference sequence). CDR3 length: 18 residues. The DNA of the CDR3 is TGTGCCAGCAGTTTATACCCCCCGAGAGTAGCGGGAGGCTACGAGCAGTACTTC. It encodes CASSLYPPRVAGGYEQYF.

V usage is TRBV9 and J usage is TRBJ1-3, with TRBD1 matching 12 bases. With V trimmed by 2 bases and J by 1 base, 10 bases remained unmatched. This CDR3 comprises 19 residues. Germline V gene data show CDR1 as SGDLS and CDR2 as YYNGEE. CDR3 protein: CASSVGPGTGGLSGNTIYF. Written as DNA, the CDR3 is TGTGCCAGCAGCGTGGGTCCCGGGACAGGGGGCCTATCTGGAAACACCATATATTTT.

The chain joins TRBV11-2 to TRBJ1-1, with 8 positions matching TRBD1. J lost 4 bases, V lost 0 bases, and 16 bases had no gene match. Germline values: CDR1 SGHAT, CDR2 FQNNGV. The CDR3 totals 19 residues. CDR3 protein: CASSLDLDTTGAPSTEAFF. CDR3 nucleotides: TGTGCCAGCAGCTTAGATTTAGATACGACAGGGGCTCCCAGCACTGAAGCTTTCTTT.

The V gene is TRBV4-3, the J gene TRBJ1-4; 8 bases align to TRBD1. The CDR3 extends over 18 amino acids. From germline, CDR1 is LGHNA and CDR2 YSLEER. The J segment lost 11 bases and the V segment lost 3 bases, leaving 20 bases of the junction unmatched. The CDR3 DNA follows: TGCGCCAGCAGCCAGGAGACGCCAGGGGGCGGCGAGGGGGGCAAACTGTTTTTT. This translates into CASSQETPGGGEGGKLFF.

This clone was found a few times. The chain recombines TRBV27 with TRBJ1-1, with D maybe TRBD1 (5 bases). V was trimmed by 0 bases and J by 11 bases, leaving 13 bases between them. The CDR3 consists of 13 residues. CDR1 MNHEY and CDR2 SMNVEV come from the germline V gene (reference sequence). CDR3 protein: CASSLSGGLRAFF. The CDR3 coding sequence is TGTGCCAGCAGTTTATCGGGGGGACTCCGGGCTTTCTTT.

The J gene is TRBJ2-7, the V gene TRBV6-6; 7 bases map to TRBD1. CDR3 length: 13 residues. The germline gives CDR1 MNHNY, CDR2 SVGAGI (reference sequence). J lost 4 bases, V lost 5 bases, and 5 bases had no gene match. The CDR3 DNA sequence: TGTGCCAGCAGTAGAGACAGGGAGTACGAGCAGTACTTC. Protein sequence: CASSRDREYEQYF.

The chain has TRBV20-1 and TRBJ2-3; 10 bases are a match to TRBD2. This CDR3 contains 15 residues. In germline, CDR1 is DFQATT, CDR2 SNEGSKA (reference sequence). V lost 3 bases and J lost 5; bases outside the gene matches: 8. CDR3 sequence reads: CSASGAGGPIDTQYF. The CDR3 DNA is TGCAGTGCTAGTGGAGCGGGAGGGCCGATAGATACGCAGTATTTT.

CDR3 residues: CASSRDGVGEQYF. DNA of the CDR3: TGCGCCAGCAGCCGAGACGGGGTCGGGGAGCAGTACTTC. This rearrangement joins TRBV4-1 to TRBJ2-7; D possibly corresponds to TRBD2 (5 bases). V lost 4 bases, J lost 7 bases, and 14 bases lay in between. CDR3 length: 13 residues. The germline V gene has CDR1 MGHRA and CDR2 YSYEKL.

This chain connects TRBV30 to TRBJ2-1, with unresolved D. Trimming cost V 2 bases and J 3 bases, with 11 bases left between them. The CDR3 runs 14 residues. CDR1 is GTSNPN, CDR2 SVGIG, per germline (reference sequence). The CDR3 reads CAWSTPGGYNEQFF. The CDR3 DNA sequence: TGTGCCTGGAGTACTCCAGGTGGCTACAATGAGCAGTTCTTC.

This chain joins TRBV18 and TRBJ2-6; 8 nucleotides align to TRBD1. CDR3 length: 16 amino acids. V shed 0 bases and J 2 bases; nucleotides not matched to a gene: 0. Germline assignment: CDR1 KGHSH and CDR2 LQKENI. The CDR3 DNA sequence: TGTGCCAGCTCACCACCGACAGGGGCTGGGGCCAACGTCCTGACTTTC. Translation gives CASSPPTGAGANVLTF.

The J gene is TRBJ1-6, the V gene TRBV27; TRBD1 agrees at 7 bases. The germline gives CDR1 MNHEY, CDR2 SMNVEV (reference sequence). The CDR3 totals 15 residues. V was pared by 8 bases and J by 8 bases, with 12 bases of the junction left unmatched. In DNA form, the CDR3 reads TGTGCCAGCCTATTCTCGACAGGGATTGATTCACCCCTCCACTTT. This gives the protein CASLFSTGIDSPLHF.

V is TRBV18 and J is TRBJ1-1, with 7 bases fitting TRBD1. V shed 3 bases and J 0 bases; nucleotides not matched to a gene: 7. This CDR3 region has 16 residues. Germline V gives CDR1 KGHSH, CDR2 LQKENI. This CDR3 reads CASSPLDRVVNTEAFF. In nucleotides, the CDR3 is TGTGCCAGCTCACCCCTCGACAGGGTCGTGAACACTGAAGCTTTCTTT.

V usage is TRBV6-5 and J usage is TRBJ1-6, with D possibly matching TRBD1 (6 bases). The CDR3 is 14 residues long. Germline loops: CDR1 MNHEY, CDR2 SVGAGI. The V end was cut by 6 bases, the J end by 10 bases, with 16 bases between. CDR3 amino acids: CASSQQTGSSPLHF. In nucleotides, the CDR3 is TGTGCCAGCAGCCAACAGACAGGCAGCTCACCCCTCCACTTT.

V and J are TRBV12-5 and TRBJ2-1, with D possibly matching TRBD2 (5 bases). This CDR3 region has 17 residues. Trimming took off 8 bases at V and 0 bases at J, with 20 bases between the two ends. CDR1 LGHNT and CDR2 FRNRAP come from the germline V gene. The CDR3 DNA follows: TGTGCTAGTAGCTGGAGGATAGCCGTAAGCTCCTACAATGAGCAGTTCTTC. This translates into CASSWRIAVSSYNEQFF.

This chain links TRBV2 with TRBJ1-4, with a possible D match to TRBD1 (6 bases). This CDR3 region has 14 residues. The V gene's germline CDR1 is SNHLY and CDR2 FYNNEI. The V end was cut by 6 bases, the J end by 4 bases, with 12 bases between. CDR3 residues: CASRPGHSNEKLFF. CDR3 coding DNA: TGTGCCAGCAGACCGGGACATAGTAATGAAAAACTGTTTTTT.

The chain is built from TRBV28 and TRBJ2-2, with TRBD2 as a possible D gene (7 bases). This CDR3 comprises 17 residues. Germline assignment: CDR1 MDHEN and CDR2 SYDVKM. Trimming removed 4 bases from V and 3 bases from J, with 18 bases in between. CDR3 nucleotide sequence: TGTGCCAGCAGTTCCCCCCGACTAGCAGGGGACACCGGGGAGCTGTTTTTT. Protein sequence: CASSSPRLAGDTGELFF.

This chain joins TRBV29-1 and TRBJ1-1; D call uncertain. Per germline, CDR1 SQVTM and CDR2 ANQGSEA. V was trimmed by 4 bases and J by 2 bases, leaving 11 bases between them. CDR3 length equals 13 residues. The chain's CDR3 is CSVAPAENTEAFF. The DNA of the CDR3 is TGCAGCGTTGCCCCCGCAGAAAACACTGAAGCTTTCTTT.

The chain has TRBV9 and TRBJ2-1; 8 bases agree with TRBD1. Germline V gene data show CDR1 as SGDLS and CDR2 as YYNGEE. The CDR3 totals 17 residues. Unmatched junction bases numbered 11, after V lost 2 bases and J lost 4 bases. CDR3 coding DNA: TGTGCCAGCAGCGTCCAGGGGGCACCCGGGGGATACAATGAGCAGTTCTTC. Translating gives CASSVQGAPGGYNEQFF.

This clone has just one count. The CDR3 region is CASRTSGNEQYF. The DNA of the CDR3 is TGTGCCAGTCGGACTAGCGGGAACGAGCAGTACTTC. The rearrangement uses TRBV28 and TRBJ2-7; TRBD2 aligns across 12 bases. The CDR3 totals 12 residues. Germline loops: CDR1 MDHEN, CDR2 SYDVKM. V shed 9 bases and J 5 bases; nucleotides not matched to a gene: 2.

J is TRBJ1-6 and V is TRBV28; no clear D. There are 14 residues in the CDR3. V lost 4 bases and J lost 9, with 13 bases in between. Germline V lookup: CDR1 MDHEN, CDR2 SYDVKM. The chain's CDR3 is CASSSGDPLSPLHF. As DNA, the CDR3 is TGTGCCAGCAGTTCCGGGGATCCCCTTTCACCCCTCCACTTT.

The chain links TRBV7-9 to TRBJ2-7; tentative D call: TRBD1 (7 bases). The CDR3 consists of 13 residues. Trimming stripped 11 bases from V and 0 bases from J, with 14 bases between. Germline CDR1 and CDR2: SEHNR and FQNEAQ (reference sequence). The CDR3 coding sequence is TGTGCCGGAGGGGGCAAAGACTCCTACGAGCAGTACTTC. Residues: CAGGGKDSYEQYF.

The genes are TRBV5-1 and TRBJ1-4; the D gene is possibly TRBD1 (6 bases). Germline V lookup: CDR1 SGHRS, CDR2 YFSETQ. The ends were cut back, 0 bases at V and 4 bases at J, with 10 bases in the middle. This CDR3 has 15 residues. The CDR3 bases are TGCGCCAGCAGCTTGGTTAGCAGGGGTAATGAAAAACTGTTTTTT. Translated, it gives CASSLVSRGNEKLFF.

The chain joins TRBV5-1 to TRBJ2-1; 10 nucleotides agree with TRBD1. CDR1 and CDR2 (germline): SGHRS, YFSETQ. CDR3 length: 15 residues. J gave up 3 bases and V 2 bases, and 2 bases lay outside the gene matches. The CDR3 DNA follows: TGCGCCAGCAGCTTAGGGACAGGGGACTACAATGAGCAGTTCTTC. Protein product: CASSLGTGDYNEQFF.

This clone was seen a handful of times. J is TRBJ2-3 and V is TRBV5-5; 13 bases are shared with TRBD2. Per the germline V gene, CDR1 is SGHKS and CDR2 is YYEKEE (reference sequence). Losses at the gene ends were 0 bases for V and 4 bases for J; bases not matched to a gene: 8. This CDR3 spans 18 amino acids. The CDR3: CASSLVGTSGVKADTQYF. In DNA, the CDR3 is TGTGCCAGCAGCTTGGTGGGGACTAGCGGGGTCAAGGCAGATACGCAGTATTTT. Drawing the rest from reference TRBV5-5 and TRBJ2-3, the complete variable domain is DAGVTQSPTHLIKTRGQQVTLRCSPISGHKSVSWYQQVLGQGPQFIFQYYEKEERGRGNFPDRFSARQFPNYSSELNVNALLLGDSALYLCASSLVGTSGVKADTQYFGPGTRLTVL.